Listed here are 30 T cell receptor beta chains from one sample, sequenced in a study of blood T cell repertoires in COVID-19 (dated by TCRdb to 2019 to 2021). Receptor amplification or capture employed the immunoSEQ multiplex PCR assay. TCRdb's version of the immuneACCESS table is confined to in-frame rearrangements and falls short of the full clone set. An unresolved V gene accounts for under half of the shortfall where checked; the remainder is of unknown origin. This sample gives more than 120,000 clones in total; roughly 86% of them show up just once. The ten most abundant clones make up more than 0.8% of the sample. The sample comprised peripheral blood. The source is a woman aged 50 to 65 with acute or convalescent COVID-19.

This sequence joins TRBV5-1 and TRBJ2-7; D gene ambiguous. Germline V gene lookup returns CDR1 SGHRS and CDR2 YFSETQ. The CDR3 sequence is 13 residues long. Trimming shortened V by 4 bases and J by 2 bases, and 10 bases separated the two germline ends. The CDR3 protein is CASSGTNTYEQYF. CDR3 nucleotides: TGCGCCAGCAGCGGTACTAATACCTACGAGCAGTACTTC.

CDR3 DNA: TGTGCCAGCACCCCATTGTGGGACAGGGACTACAATGAGCAGTTCTTC. It codes for CASTPLWDRDYNEQFF. The genes are TRBV11-2 and TRBJ2-1; 9 bases map to TRBD1. Germline V gene sequence: CDR1 SGHAT, CDR2 FQNNGV. V shed 7 bases and J 3 bases; nucleotides not matched to a gene: 10. The CDR3 length is 16 residues.

The V and J genes are TRBV6-5 and TRBJ1-3; the D gene is possibly TRBD1 (5 bases). There are 16 residues in the CDR3. Trimming took off 0 bases at V and 2 bases at J, with 11 bases between the two ends. Germline V gives CDR1 MNHEY, CDR2 SVGAGI. The CDR3 loop reads CASSYSGEGTGNTIYF. CDR3 sequence (DNA): TGTGCCAGCAGTTACTCAGGGGAGGGAACTGGAAACACCATATATTTT.

The chain combines TRBV2 with TRBJ2-7; 10 bases line up with TRBD2. The CDR3 length is 16 residues. Germline V gives CDR1 SNHLY, CDR2 FYNNEI. V gave up 3 bases and J gave up 2 bases; unmatched junction bases: 7. The CDR3 bases are TGTGCCAGCAGTGACCTAGCGGGAGAAGGTGCCTACGAGCAGTACTTC. This sequence encodes CASSDLAGEGAYEQYF.

J is TRBJ2-6 and V is TRBV6-5, with D perhaps matching TRBD1 (6 bases). Germline V gene sequence: CDR1 MNHEY, CDR2 SVGAGI. This CDR3 region has 16 residues. Trimming pared 4 bases from V and 0 bases from J, leaving 10 bases between. The CDR3 DNA reads as TGTGCCAGCAGTTCGGACAGCCCCTCTGGGGCCAACGTCCTGACTTTC. Its protein product is CASSSDSPSGANVLTF.

V gene TRBV11-2 combines with J gene TRBJ2-7; 12 bases line up with TRBD1. The CDR3 runs 16 residues. Germline CDR1 SGHAT, CDR2 FQNNGV. After removal of 4 bases from V and 6 bases from J, the junction contained 10 bases not matched to a gene. CDR3 nucleotide sequence: TGTGCCAGCAGCTCAACCCCGGGACAGGGGGCGTCCGAGCAGTACTTC. This sequence encodes CASSSTPGQGASEQYF.

The V gene is TRBV2, the J gene TRBJ1-3; D unresolved. This CDR3 contains 16 residues. With 3 bases removed from V and 0 bases from J, the gap between germline ends came to 12 bases. Germline assignment: CDR1 SNHLY and CDR2 FYNNEI. As DNA, the CDR3 is TGTGCCAGCAGTGAGAGGGCCCTTTTCTCTGGAAACACCATATATTTT. Its protein is CASSERALFSGNTIYF. Combining the CDR3 with reference TRBV2 and TRBJ1-3 gives the whole variable domain EPEVTQTPSHQVTQMGQEVILRCVPISNHLYFYWYRQILGQKVEFLVSFYNNEISEKSEIFDDQFSVERPDGSNFTLKIRSTKLEDSAMYFCASSERALFSGNTIYFGEGSWLTVV.

This clone was observed once. The chain uses TRBV29-1 and TRBJ2-1, with D tentatively TRBD2 (6 bases). This CDR3 is 15 amino acids long. Trimming shortened V by 3 bases and J by 0 bases, and 12 bases separated the two germline ends. The germline V gene has CDR1 SQVTM and CDR2 ANQGSEA. CDR3 in DNA: TGCAGCGTTGATTCGGGGGACGGCTCCTACAATGAGCAGTTCTTC. It specifies CSVDSGDGSYNEQFF.

The CDR3 is CASSKDRHNEQFF. The CDR3, as DNA: TGTGCCAGTAGTAAAGACAGGCACAATGAGCAGTTCTTC. The chain combines TRBV19 with TRBJ2-1; the D gene is possibly TRBD1 (6 bases). V was shortened by 4 bases and J by 5 bases, with 9 bases between the two germline ends. The CDR3 contains 13 residues. The germline gives CDR1 LNHDA, CDR2 SQIVND (reference sequence).

The chain joins TRBV5-4 to TRBJ2-7; possibly TRBD1 for D (6 bases). This CDR3 comprises 11 residues. The V end was cut by 4 bases, the J end by 7 bases, with 9 bases between. Germline CDR1 and CDR2: SGHNT and YYREEE (reference sequence). CDR3 in amino acids: CASSLGGEQYF. CDR3 in DNA: TGTGCCAGCAGCCTAGGGGGAGAGCAGTACTTC.

This clone occurred once. Distinct nucleotide sequences in the sample also encode this CDR3. The chain carries TRBV27 and TRBJ1-5; D remains ambiguous. The CDR3 contains 13 residues. V shed 4 bases and J shed 0 bases, with 4 bases lying between them. Germline assignment: CDR1 MNHEY and CDR2 SMNVEV (reference sequence). CDR3 DNA: TGTGCCAGCAGTTCGTATAGCAATCAGCCCCAGCATTTT. Translated, it gives CASSSYSNQPQHF.

The rearrangement links TRBV29-1 to TRBJ2-3; TRBD2 aligns across 14 bases. The germline gives CDR1 SQVTM, CDR2 ANQGSEA. This CDR3 has 18 amino acids. Germline trimming cut 0 bases from V and 4 bases from J; bases unmatched to any gene: 9. The CDR3 is CSVEDLPGLAGVPDTQYF. CDR3 coding DNA: TGCAGCGTTGAAGACCTGCCGGGACTAGCGGGAGTGCCAGATACGCAGTATTTT.

This clone was detected once. The chain couples TRBV15 to TRBJ2-7, with 11 nucleotides matching TRBD1. This CDR3 spans 16 amino acids. J lost 3 bases, V lost 6 bases, and 10 bases had no gene match. The germline V gene has CDR1 LNHNV and CDR2 YYDKDF (reference sequence). CDR3 bases: TGTGCCACCAGTCCGCAGGGGGGACAGGGGGGCTACGAGCAGTACTTC. It yields the protein CATSPQGGQGGYEQYF.

The chain recombines TRBV5-5 with TRBJ1-1, with unresolved D. The V end lost 2 bases, the J end lost 1 base, and 6 bases lay between the germline ends. CDR1 and CDR2 from the germline V gene are SGHKS and YYEKEE (reference sequence). The CDR3 loop spans 13 amino acids. The CDR3 here is CASSFQANTEAFF. CDR3 nucleotide sequence: TGTGCCAGCAGCTTCCAGGCGAACACTGAAGCTTTCTTT.

In this sample, this clone turned up a few times. The rearrangement joins TRBV9 to TRBJ2-7, with D perhaps matching TRBD1 (6 bases). The CDR3 consists of 11 residues. The germline V gene encodes CDR1 SGDLS and CDR2 YYNGEE. Trimming removed 4 bases from V and 8 bases from J, with 10 bases in between. For the CDR3, the DNA is TGTGCCAGCAGCACGACAGGAAAGCAGTACTTC. Its translation: CASSTTGKQYF.

J is TRBJ1-2 and V is TRBV29-1; no clear D gene. Looked up from germline, CDR1 is SQVTM and CDR2 is ANQGSEA. The CDR3 has 12 amino acids. The V and J ends lost 3 bases and 4 bases respectively, with 9 bases between them. CDR3 residues: CSVELRGYGYTF. DNA for the CDR3: TGCAGCGTTGAGCTCCGGGGCTATGGCTACACCTTC.

This chain links TRBV29-1 with TRBJ1-5; tentative D call: TRBD1 (6 bases). Germline assignment: CDR1 SQVTM and CDR2 ANQGSEA. This CDR3 has 14 residues. V was clipped by 6 bases and J by 3 bases, with 15 bases between them. The CDR3 sequence is CSVAFTGNNQPQHF. CDR3 nucleotides: TGCAGCGTGGCTTTCACAGGGAACAATCAGCCCCAGCATTTT.

The chain links TRBV4-1 to TRBJ2-2; D is ambiguous. Between the trimmed V and J ends, which lost 0 bases and 4 bases, there was a span of 9 bases. CDR3 length equals 15 residues. Looked up from germline, CDR1 is MGHRA and CDR2 is YSYEKL. For the CDR3, the DNA is TGCGCCAGCAGCCAAGAGAGACTCTCCACCGGGGAGCTGTTTTTT. This gives the protein CASSQERLSTGELFF.

The chain couples TRBV3-1 (or the pseudogene TRBV3-2) to TRBJ2-2; the D gene is possibly TRBD2 (6 bases). Germline-derived CDR1 and CDR2 are LGHDT and YNNKEL (reference sequence). The CDR3 loop spans 15 amino acids. V was trimmed by 6 bases and J by 1 base, leaving 12 bases between them. The CDR3 bases are TGTGCCAGCAGGGGGGGAGCGGTGAACACCGGGGAGCTGTTTTTT. Translation gives CASRGGAVNTGELFF.

The chain uses TRBV2 and TRBJ2-5, with 10 bases identical to TRBD2. The CDR3 contains 15 residues. V trimming: 2 bases; J trimming: 4 bases; junction bases outside the gene matches: 4. Germline CDR1 reads SNHLY; CDR2 reads FYNNEI. DNA of the CDR3: TGTGCCAGCAGTGAATTAGCGGGAGGTAGAGAGACCCAGTACTTC. It encodes CASSELAGGRETQYF.

In DNA form, the CDR3 reads TGCGCCAGCAGCCCAGGTGGACAGGGGGGGTATGGCTACACCTTC. Its protein is CASSPGGQGGYGYTF. The chain carries TRBV5-1 and TRBJ1-2, with TRBD1 matching over 10 bases. The CDR3 is made up of 15 amino acids. V shed 4 bases, J shed 5 bases, and the junction held 8 bases outside the gene matches. CDR1 SGHRS and CDR2 YFSETQ come from the germline V gene.

J is TRBJ1-2 and V is TRBV15; 11 bases align to TRBD1. Germline lookup yields CDR1 LNHNV and CDR2 YYDKDF (reference sequence). V dropped 1 base and J dropped 4; count of bases not matched to a gene: 2. The CDR3 is made up of 15 amino acids. The CDR3 DNA is TGTGCCACCAGCAGAGCCGGACAGGGGGCCTATGGCTACACCTTC. Its protein is CATSRAGQGAYGYTF. The whole variable domain, remainder taken from reference TRBV15 and TRBJ1-2, is DAMVIQNPRYQVTQFGKPVTLSCSQTLNHNVMYWYQQKSSQAPKLLFHYYDKDFNNEADTPDNFQSRRPNTSFCFLDIRSPGLGDTAMYLCATSRAGQGAYGYTFGSGTRLTVV.

The chain uses TRBV30 and TRBJ1-2; D gene uncertain. Per germline, CDR1 GTSNPN and CDR2 SVGIG (reference sequence). V lost 3 bases, J lost 8 bases, and 22 bases lay in between. This CDR3 is built from 15 residues. DNA of the CDR3: TGTGCCTGGAGCCTAGGGTCTAATAGCCGGGAGGGCTACACCTTC. Its protein product is CAWSLGSNSREGYTF.

The rearrangement uses TRBV6-5 and TRBJ1-5; D uncertain. Trimming pared 5 bases from V and 7 bases from J, leaving 15 bases between. The CDR3 consists of 14 residues. Germline V gene sequence: CDR1 MNHEY, CDR2 SVGAGI. CDR3 amino acids: CASSRRVGNQPQHF. DNA of the CDR3: TGTGCCAGCAGTCGGCGGGTGGGGAACCAGCCCCAGCATTTT.

The gene calls are TRBV2 and TRBJ2-5; 7 bases are shared with TRBD1. V lost 6 bases and J lost 5; bases outside the gene matches: 24. The CDR3 runs 19 residues. Germline loops: CDR1 SNHLY, CDR2 FYNNEI. The CDR3 DNA is TGTGCCAGCAGAACCCCTGACACCCGATCACAGGGGTTCGGGGAGACCCAGTACTTC. Translated, it gives CASRTPDTRSQGFGETQYF.

The chain's CDR3 is CASSLAGTGGSYEQYF. The CDR3 DNA sequence: TGTGCCAGCAGTTTGGCCGGGACAGGGGGCTCCTACGAGCAGTACTTC. The chain uses TRBV11-2 and TRBJ2-7, with 11 bases aligning to TRBD1. CDR3 length: 16 amino acids. CDR1 is SGHAT and CDR2 is FQNNGV in the germline V gene. With V trimmed by 6 bases and J by 0 bases, 7 bases remained unmatched.

The V gene is TRBV24-1, the J gene TRBJ2-1; unclear D gene. Trimming pared 8 bases from V and 3 bases from J, leaving 10 bases between. Germline CDR1 KGHDR, CDR2 SFDVKD. This CDR3 is built from 13 residues. DNA of the CDR3: TGTGCCACCATGACTGGAAACTACAATGAGCAGTTCTTC. Its protein product is CATMTGNYNEQFF.

This rearrangement joins TRBV19 to TRBJ1-3, with TRBD1 matching 7 bases. The junction had 8 bases not matched to a gene; V was cut back by 3 bases and J by 0 bases. Germline CDR1 LNHDA, CDR2 SQIVND (reference sequence). The CDR3 extends over 17 amino acids. The CDR3 bases are TGTGCCAGTAGTATGGACAGGATAGGGAGCTCTGGAAACACCATATATTTT. Its translation: CASSMDRIGSSGNTIYF.

This rearrangement joins TRBV5-1 to TRBJ2-2; TRBD1 aligns across 7 bases. Per germline, CDR1 SGHRS and CDR2 YFSETQ. This CDR3 has 16 amino acids. Germline trimming cut 4 bases from V and 7 bases from J; bases unmatched to any gene: 13. The DNA for the CDR3 is TGCGCCAGCAGCCCGGGGTTGACAGGGATTGGCGGGGAGCTGTTTTTT. Encoded protein: CASSPGLTGIGGELFF.

This sequence joins TRBV18 and TRBJ2-1; 11 positions match TRBD2. The germline gives CDR1 KGHSH, CDR2 LQKENI. CDR3 length: 15 amino acids. The trim removed 3 bases at V and 6 bases at J, leaving 4 bases unmatched. CDR3 loop: CASSPVAGGPNEQFF. In nucleotides, the CDR3 is TGTGCCAGCTCACCCGTAGCGGGAGGGCCCAATGAGCAGTTCTTC.